This is a list of T cell receptor beta chains from one sample in a study of identical twins. TCRdb reprocessed the 5' RACE reads with MiXCR, giving one entry per CDR3 protein. The table records about 530,000 distinct CDR3 sequences, around 15% of them present only once. Another study also made use of these data, one on yellow fever vaccine responses in identical twins.

The sequenced sample consisted of CD4+ T cells sorted from blood. All receptors come from a woman aged 18-35 years in good health. The CDR3 runs from the conserved cysteine through the conserved F or W. The order of the fields is J gene, clone size, V gene, D gene, CDR3 DNA, CDR3 protein. The D gene is left open where the match is weak. Part of the rows lack a size; the others show once, few, many or a class for expanded clones.

TRBJ2-1 | few | TRBV20-1 | TRBD2 | TGCAGTGCCCCGGCGACTAGCGGGGGGTATGAGCAGTTCTTC | CSAPATSGGYEQFF
TRBJ2-2 | few | TRBV5-5 | NA | TGTGCCAGCAGCTCGTCCCCGGCACAGGGCGTAACCGGGGAGCTGTTTTTT | CASSSSPAQGVTGELFF
TRBJ2-3 | NA | TRBV5-1 | NA | TGCGCCAGCAGCTCCCTGGGCAACACAGATACGCAGTATTTT | CASSSLGNTDTQYF
TRBJ1-1 | NA | TRBV12-3/TRBV12-4 | TRBD1 | TGTGCCAGCAGTTTTTACAGGGGGACTGAAGCTTTCTTT | CASSFYRGTEAFF
TRBJ2-2 | NA | TRBV6-5 | NA | TGTGCCAGCAGTTACAGGGCGAACACCGGGGAGCTGTTTTTT | CASSYRANTGELFF
TRBJ2-1 | NA | TRBV12-5 | TRBD1 | TGTGCTAGTGGCCTTCAACCGGGACAGGGTCACAATGAGCAGTTCTTC | CASGLQPGQGHNEQFF
TRBJ1-2 | NA | TRBV7-9 | NA | TGTGCCAGCAGCTCCAACCCAAGCCCTAACTATGGCTACACCTTC | CASSSNPSPNYGYTF
TRBJ2-3 | many | TRBV6-1 | TRBD2 | TGTGCCACGGGACTAGCGGGAGTCGGCACAGATACGCAGTATTTT | CATGLAGVGTDTQYF
TRBJ2-1 | NA | TRBV20-1 | NA | TGCAGTGCTAGACCGAGAGGGAATCTGTGGAATGAGCAGTTCTTC | CSARPRGNLWNEQFF
TRBJ2-7 | few | TRBV20-1 | NA | TGCAGCTTGGGGAGCTCCTACGAGCAGTACTTC | CSLGSSYEQYF